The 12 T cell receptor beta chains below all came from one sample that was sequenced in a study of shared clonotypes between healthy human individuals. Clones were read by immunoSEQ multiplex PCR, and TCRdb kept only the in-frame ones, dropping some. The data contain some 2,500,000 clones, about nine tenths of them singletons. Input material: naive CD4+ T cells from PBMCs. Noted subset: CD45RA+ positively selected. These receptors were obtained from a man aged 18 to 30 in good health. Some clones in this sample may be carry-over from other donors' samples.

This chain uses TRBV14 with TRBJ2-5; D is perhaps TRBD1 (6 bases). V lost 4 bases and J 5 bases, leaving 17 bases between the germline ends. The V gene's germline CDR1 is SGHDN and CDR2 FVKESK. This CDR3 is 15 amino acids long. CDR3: CASSLPGAFRETQYF. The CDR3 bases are TGTGCCAGCAGCCTTCCAGGGGCATTTCGGGAGACCCAGTACTTC.

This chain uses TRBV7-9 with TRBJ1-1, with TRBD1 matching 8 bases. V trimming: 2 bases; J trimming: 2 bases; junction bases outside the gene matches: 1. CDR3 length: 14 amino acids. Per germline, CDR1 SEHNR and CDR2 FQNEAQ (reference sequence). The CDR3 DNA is TGTGCCAGCAGCTTATCAGGGGGCAACACTGAAGCTTTCTTT. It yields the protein CASSLSGGNTEAFF.

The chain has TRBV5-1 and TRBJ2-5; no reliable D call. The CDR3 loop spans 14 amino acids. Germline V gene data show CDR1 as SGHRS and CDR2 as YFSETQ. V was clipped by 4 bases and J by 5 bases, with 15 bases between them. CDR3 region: CASSSIPPGETQYF. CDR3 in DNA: TGCGCCAGCAGCAGTATTCCGCCCGGGGAGACCCAGTACTTC.

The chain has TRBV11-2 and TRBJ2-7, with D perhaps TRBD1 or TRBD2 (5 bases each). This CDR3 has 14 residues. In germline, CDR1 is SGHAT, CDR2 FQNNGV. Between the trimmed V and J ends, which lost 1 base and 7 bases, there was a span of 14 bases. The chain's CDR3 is CASSLAPGPAEQYF. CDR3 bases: TGTGCCAGCAGCTTAGCCCCGGGGCCGGCGGAGCAGTACTTC.

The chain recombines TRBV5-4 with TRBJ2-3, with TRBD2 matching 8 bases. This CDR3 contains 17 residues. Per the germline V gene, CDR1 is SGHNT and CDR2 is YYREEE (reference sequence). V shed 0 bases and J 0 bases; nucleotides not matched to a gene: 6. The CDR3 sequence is CASSLAGASGSTDTQYF. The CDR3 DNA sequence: TGTGCCAGCAGCTTGGCCGGGGCTAGCGGGAGCACAGATACGCAGTATTTT.

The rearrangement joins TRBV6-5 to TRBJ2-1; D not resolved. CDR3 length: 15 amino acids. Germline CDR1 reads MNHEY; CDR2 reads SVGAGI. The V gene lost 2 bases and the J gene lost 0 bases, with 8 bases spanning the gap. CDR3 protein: CASSYDTGSYNEQFF. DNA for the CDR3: TGTGCCAGCAGTTACGACACCGGCTCCTACAATGAGCAGTTCTTC.

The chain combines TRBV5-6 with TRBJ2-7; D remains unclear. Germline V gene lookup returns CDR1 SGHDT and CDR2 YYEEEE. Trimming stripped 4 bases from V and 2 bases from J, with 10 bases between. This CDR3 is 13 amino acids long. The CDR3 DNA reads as TGTGCCAGCAGCGGATTAAGAGCCTACGAGCAGTACTTC. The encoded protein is CASSGLRAYEQYF. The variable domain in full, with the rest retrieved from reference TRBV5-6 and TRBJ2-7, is DAGVTQSPTHLIKTRGQQVTLRCSPKSGHDTVSWYQQALGQGPQFIFQYYEEEERQRGNFPDRFSGHQFPNYSSELNVNALLLGDSALYLCASSGLRAYEQYFGPGTRLTVT.

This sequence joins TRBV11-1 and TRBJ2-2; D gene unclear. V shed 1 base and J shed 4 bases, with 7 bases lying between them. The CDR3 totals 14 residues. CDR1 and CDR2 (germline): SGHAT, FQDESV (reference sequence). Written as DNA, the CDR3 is TGTGCCAGCAGCTTAGTAAGCTCCACCGGGGAGCTGTTTTTT. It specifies CASSLVSSTGELFF. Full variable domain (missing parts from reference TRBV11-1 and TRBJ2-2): EAEVAQSPRYKITEKSQAVAFWCDPISGHATLYWYRQILGQGPELLVQFQDESVVDDSQLPKDRFSAERLKGVDSTLKIQPAELGDSAMYLCASSLVSSTGELFFGEGSRLTVL.

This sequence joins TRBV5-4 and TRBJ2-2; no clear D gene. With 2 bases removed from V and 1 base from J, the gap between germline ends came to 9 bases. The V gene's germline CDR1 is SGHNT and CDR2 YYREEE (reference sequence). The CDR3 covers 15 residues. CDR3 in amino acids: CASSLWAVNTGELFF. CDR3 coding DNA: TGTGCCAGCAGCTTATGGGCGGTGAACACCGGGGAGCTGTTTTTT.

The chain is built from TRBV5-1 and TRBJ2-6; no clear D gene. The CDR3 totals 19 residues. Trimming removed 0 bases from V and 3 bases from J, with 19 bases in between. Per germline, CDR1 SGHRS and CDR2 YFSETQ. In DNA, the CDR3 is TGCGCCAGCAGCTTGGAGGCAGGTCCGACCTCCTTTGGGGCCAACGTCCTGACTTTC. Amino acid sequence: CASSLEAGPTSFGANVLTF.

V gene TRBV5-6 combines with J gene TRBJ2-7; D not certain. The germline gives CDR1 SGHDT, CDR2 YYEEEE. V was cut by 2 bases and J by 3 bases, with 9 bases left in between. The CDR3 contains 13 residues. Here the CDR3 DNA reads TGTGCCAGCAGCTTAGGGTTCGGCTACGAGCAGTACTTC. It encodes CASSLGFGYEQYF.

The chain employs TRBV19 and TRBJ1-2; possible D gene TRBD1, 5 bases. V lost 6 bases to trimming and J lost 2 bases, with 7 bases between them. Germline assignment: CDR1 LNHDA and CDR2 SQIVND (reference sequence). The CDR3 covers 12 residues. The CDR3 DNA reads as TGTGCCAGTAGGGACACGAACTATGGCTACACCTTC. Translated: CASRDTNYGYTF.